These 28 T cell receptor beta chains came from one sample sequenced in a study of cytomegalovirus exposure and HLA in healthy donors. The primer mix had 60 Vbeta and 13 Jbeta primers. Profiled with immunoSEQ multiplex PCR; TCRdb holds only in-frame clones, not every one. The sample has fewer than 150,000 clones; 80% are singletons. The material sequenced was PBMCs. The origin of the receptors is a man between 25 and 39 years old in good health and CMV-seronegative.

The chain has TRBV28 and TRBJ2-7; 7 bases line up with TRBD1. CDR3 length equals 13 residues. Trimming removed 10 bases from V and 9 bases from J; junction bases left unmatched: 15. Germline-derived CDR1 and CDR2 are MDHEN and SYDVKM. CDR3 nucleotides: TGTGCCACCATCGACAGGGTGGGGTGTAGGCAGTACTTC. Its protein is CATIDRVGCRQYF.

The chain couples TRBV2 to TRBJ1-1; 8 nucleotides line up with TRBD1. CDR3 length: 14 amino acids. The J segment lost 6 bases and the V segment lost 4 bases, leaving 7 bases of the junction unmatched. Germline V gives CDR1 SNHLY, CDR2 FYNNEI. CDR3 DNA: TGTGCCAGCAGTGCTAGGACAGGGCCATCTGAAGCTTTCTTT. Translated, it gives CASSARTGPSEAFF.

V is TRBV5-4 and J is TRBJ1-1; weak D call: TRBD1 (5 bases). The CDR3 runs 16 residues. Germline-derived CDR1 and CDR2 are SGHNT and YYREEE (reference sequence). The V end lost 2 bases, the J end lost 4 bases, and 18 bases lay between the germline ends. The CDR3 bases are TGTGCCAGCAGCTTCGCAGCCGCAGGAGGGGCCACTGAAGCTTTCTTT. Amino acid sequence: CASSFAAAGGATEAFF. Full variable domain (missing parts from reference TRBV5-4 and TRBJ1-1): ETGVTQSPTHLIKTRGQQVTLRCSSQSGHNTVSWYQQALGQGPQFIFQYYREEENGRGNFPPRFSGLQFPNYSSELNVNALELDDSALYLCASSFAAAGGATEAFFGQGTRLTVV.

The rearrangement uses TRBV7-9 and TRBJ1-1, with D possibly TRBD1 on 5 matching bases. This CDR3 contains 15 residues. V was clipped by 5 bases and J by 13 bases, with 26 bases between them. The germline CDR1 and CDR2 sequences are SEHNR and FQNEAQ (reference sequence). CDR3 in amino acids: CASSKSEEPGGDGFF. CDR3 nucleotide sequence: TGTGCCAGCAGCAAATCTGAGGAGCCCGGGGGGGATGGTTTCTTT.

This clone was counted between two and nine times. V usage is TRBV7-8 and J usage is TRBJ2-7, with TRBD1 identical over 8 bases. This CDR3 has 16 residues. Germline V gene sequence: CDR1 SGHVS, CDR2 FQNEAQ. Losses at the gene ends were 1 base for V and 0 bases for J; bases not matched to a gene: 5. CDR3 DNA: TGTGCCAGCAGCTTAGGGGACAGGTCTGGCTCCTACGAGCAGTACTTC. It encodes CASSLGDRSGSYEQYF.

This chain uses TRBV5-1 with TRBJ2-3; 10 nucleotides align to TRBD2. Germline loops: CDR1 SGHRS, CDR2 YFSETQ. With 2 bases clipped from V and 5 bases from J, the junction kept 5 bases outside the gene matches. The CDR3 contains 15 residues. The CDR3 is CASSLAGGPGDTQYF. The DNA for the CDR3 is TGCGCCAGCAGCTTAGCGGGGGGGCCCGGAGATACGCAGTATTTT.

In its sample, this clone was seen once. The V gene is TRBV5-1, the J gene TRBJ2-3; D might be TRBD2 (6 bases). This CDR3 has 15 residues. Deletions cut 0 bases from V and 3 bases from J, with 11 bases between. Germline CDR1 and CDR2: SGHRS and YFSETQ. The CDR3 nucleotides are TGCGCCAGCAGCTTGGGAATTGGGAGGACAGATACGCAGTATTTT. It codes for CASSLGIGRTDTQYF.

The V and J genes are TRBV11-3 and TRBJ1-1, with unresolved D. The CDR3 length is 13 residues. Germline values: CDR1 SGHNT, CDR2 YENEEA. With 2 bases removed from V and 1 base from J, the gap between germline ends came to 5 bases. The CDR3 bases are TGTGCCAGCAGCTTATCCAGGAACACTGAAGCTTTCTTT. It yields the protein CASSLSRNTEAFF.

The DNA for the CDR3 is TGCGCCAGCAGCTTACAGGGCAGAGCGACTAATGAAAAACTGTTTTTT. Protein sequence: CASSLQGRATNEKLFF. The rearrangement uses TRBV5-1 and TRBJ1-4, with D perhaps matching TRBD1 (6 bases). Trimming pared 2 bases from V and 2 bases from J, leaving 13 bases between. Germline lookup yields CDR1 SGHRS and CDR2 YFSETQ. The CDR3 totals 16 residues.

Points on this clone: A read error may account for a junction end that differs from germline. J is TRBJ1-2 and V is TRBV5-1; 7 bases are shared with TRBD1. Germline V CDR1 and CDR2: SGHRS, YFSETQ. The length of the CDR3 is 14 residues. CDR3 loop: CASSSGQIGYGYPF. Here the CDR3 DNA reads TGCGCCAGCAGCTCGGGACAGATAGGGTATGGCTACCCCTTC.

This clone was seen a handful of times. The rearrangement uses TRBV6-5 and TRBJ2-2, with 7 bases matching TRBD2. V was pared by 3 bases and J by 0 bases, with 4 bases of the junction left unmatched. CDR3 length: 16 amino acids. The germline gives CDR1 MNHEY, CDR2 SVGAGI. The CDR3 loop is CASSYGGETNTGELFF. In DNA form, the CDR3 reads TGTGCCAGCAGTTATGGGGGGGAGACGAACACCGGGGAGCTGTTTTTT.

As for this clone: The missing conserved phenylalanine or tryptophan at the end of this CDR3 makes a read error likely. The DNA is omitted, as the CDR3 cannot be located on it reliably, and the CDR3 follows TCRdb's listing. The rearrangement joins TRBV28 to TRBJ2-7; the table gives TRBD2 as D, unverified against the DNA. The CDR3 comprises 14 residues, both ends counted. Per the germline V gene, CDR1 is MDHEN and CDR2 is SYDVKM. The CDR3 protein is CASSQPPPTSGILY.

The gene calls are TRBV6-5 and TRBJ1-2, with a possible D match to TRBD1 (5 bases). The V and J ends lost 0 bases and 2 bases respectively, with 7 bases between them. Germline assignment: CDR1 MNHEY and CDR2 SVGAGI. The CDR3 is 14 amino acids. The CDR3 spells CASSYSAGNYGYTF. The DNA of the CDR3 is TGTGCCAGCAGTTACTCGGCAGGGAACTATGGCTACACCTTC.

This clone turned up a few times. V is TRBV5-5 and J is TRBJ1-1; TRBD1 agrees at 8 bases. The J segment lost 4 bases and the V segment lost 0 bases, leaving 2 bases of the junction unmatched. Germline V gene data show CDR1 as SGHKS and CDR2 as YYEKEE (reference sequence). The CDR3 runs 14 residues. Here the CDR3 DNA reads TGTGCCAGCAGCTTGGGACAGGGGCCCACTGAAGCTTTCTTT. Translated, it gives CASSLGQGPTEAFF.

The chain uses TRBV6-1 and TRBJ1-5; D may be TRBD1 (6 bases). V was trimmed by 6 bases and J by 6 bases, leaving 12 bases between them. The CDR3 has 13 residues. Germline CDR1 MNHNS, CDR2 SASEGT. The CDR3 spells CASSLTGSQPQHF. The CDR3 DNA follows: TGTGCCAGCAGCCTTACAGGGAGTCAGCCCCAGCATTTT.

The rearrangement uses TRBV4-1 and TRBJ1-5, with 12 bases fitting TRBD1. This CDR3 has 19 amino acids. Germline assignment: CDR1 MGHRA and CDR2 YSYEKL. V lost 1 base to trimming and J lost 5 bases; unmatched junction nucleotides: 12. The CDR3 region is CASSQAYLRDRGPYQPQHF. CDR3 bases: TGCGCCAGCAGCCAAGCGTACCTCCGGGACAGGGGGCCGTATCAGCCCCAGCATTTT.

The rearrangement uses TRBV7-9 and TRBJ2-3; 10 bases are a match to TRBD2. Trimming removed 5 bases from V and 6 bases from J; junction bases left unmatched: 8. The germline gives CDR1 SEHNR, CDR2 FQNEAQ (reference sequence). This CDR3 is 15 amino acids long. CDR3 coding DNA: TGTGCCAGCAGCCCCAGAAGCGGGAGGGTGGATACGCAGTATTTT. Translating it yields CASSPRSGRVDTQYF.

V is TRBV28 and J is TRBJ1-4; 10 bases are a match to TRBD1. This CDR3 comprises 15 residues. J lost 7 bases, V lost 5 bases, and 7 bases had no gene match. Germline V lookup: CDR1 MDHEN, CDR2 SYDVKM. Here the CDR3 reads CASSPSRTGGEKLFF. The CDR3 DNA is TGTGCCAGCAGTCCGAGTAGGACAGGGGGTGAAAAACTGTTTTTT.

V and J are TRBV5-1 and TRBJ2-7; 8 bases line up with TRBD1. The CDR3 consists of 14 residues. The J segment lost 2 bases and the V segment lost 3 bases, leaving 4 bases of the junction unmatched. In germline, CDR1 is SGHRS, CDR2 YFSETQ. The CDR3 sequence: CASSSTGQAYEQYF. In DNA, the CDR3 is TGCGCCAGCAGCTCGACGGGACAGGCCTACGAGCAGTACTTC. Supplemented by reference TRBV5-1 and TRBJ2-7, the full variable domain reads KAGVTQTPRYLIKTRGQQVTLSCSPISGHRSVSWYQQTPGQGLQFLFEYFSETQRNKGNFPGRFSGRQFSNSRSEMNVSTLELGDSALYLCASSSTGQAYEQYFGPGTRLTVT.

V and J are TRBV5-6 and TRBJ1-2; D is perhaps TRBD1 (5 bases). The CDR3 runs to 16 residues. Germline lookup yields CDR1 SGHDT and CDR2 YYEEEE. The V end lost 2 bases, the J end lost 7 bases, and 21 bases lay between the germline ends. The CDR3: CASSFGHAQESGGYTF. The CDR3 nucleotides are TGTGCCAGCAGCTTTGGACATGCCCAAGAGTCTGGTGGCTACACCTTC.

The chain has TRBV28 and TRBJ1-2, with 7 bases fitting TRBD1. The CDR3 has 15 residues. CDR1 is MDHEN, CDR2 SYDVKM, per germline. With V trimmed by 1 base and J by 4 bases, 6 bases remained unmatched. The CDR3 spells CASSLFRGAIYGYTF. In DNA, the CDR3 is TGTGCCAGCAGTTTATTCAGGGGGGCAATCTATGGCTACACCTTC.

This chain connects TRBV7-8 to TRBJ1-1; D remains ambiguous. Trimming shortened V by 2 bases and J by 4 bases, and 11 bases separated the two germline ends. Germline assignment: CDR1 SGHVS and CDR2 FQNEAQ. There are 14 residues in the CDR3. In DNA, the CDR3 is TGTGCCAGCAGCTTAAATATTGCGGCCACTGAAGCTTTCTTT. It yields the protein CASSLNIAATEAFF.

The chain carries TRBV28 and TRBJ1-1, with 10 positions matching TRBD1. The CDR3 is made up of 16 amino acids. The V gene end was trimmed by 5 bases and the J gene end by 3 bases; junction bases not matched to a gene: 9. Germline CDR1 MDHEN, CDR2 SYDVKM. This CDR3 is CASSPGGTGAHTEAFF. CDR3 in DNA: TGTGCCAGCAGTCCGGGCGGGACAGGGGCGCACACTGAAGCTTTCTTT.

V is TRBV2 and J is TRBJ2-7, with TRBD1 identical over 10 bases. Germline CDR1 and CDR2: SNHLY and FYNNEI. Trimming cost V 4 bases and J 6 bases; bases outside gene matches: 9. This CDR3 spans 15 amino acids. The CDR3 DNA is TGTGCCAGCAGTGGACCGACAGGGGGCGCGAGCGAGCAGTACTTC. It translates to CASSGPTGGASEQYF.

This chain joins TRBV6-1 and TRBJ1-5, with TRBD1 identical over 7 bases. The CDR3 consists of 15 residues. V was clipped by 6 bases and J by 3 bases; unmatched bases: 8. Germline CDR1 reads MNHNS; CDR2 reads SASEGT. The CDR3 loop is CASRGQPSNNQPQHF. DNA of the CDR3: TGTGCCAGCAGGGGACAGCCCTCAAACAATCAGCCCCAGCATTTT.

The chain joins TRBV27 to TRBJ1-2; TRBD1 might be the D (5 bases). V shed 5 bases and J shed 5 bases, with 21 bases lying between them. There are 16 residues in the CDR3. Germline CDR1 reads MNHEY; CDR2 reads SMNVEV (reference sequence). CDR3 residues: CASSPAGVIGSYGYTF. The CDR3 nucleotides read TGTGCCAGCAGTCCTGCGGGGGTTATAGGGAGTTATGGCTACACCTTC.

The count of this clone is one. This rearrangement joins TRBV5-4 to TRBJ2-3; 7 nucleotides line up with TRBD2. The J segment lost 6 bases and the V segment lost 3 bases, leaving 1 base of the junction unmatched. Germline V gene sequence: CDR1 SGHNT, CDR2 YYREEE (reference sequence). This CDR3 region has 12 residues. CDR3: CASSWGGDTQYF. The CDR3 bases are TGTGCCAGCAGCTGGGGGGGTGATACGCAGTATTTT. Full variable domain (missing parts from reference TRBV5-4 and TRBJ2-3): ETGVTQSPTHLIKTRGQQVTLRCSSQSGHNTVSWYQQALGQGPQFIFQYYREEENGRGNFPPRFSGLQFPNYSSELNVNALELDDSALYLCASSWGGDTQYFGPGTRLTVL.

This rearrangement joins TRBV16 to TRBJ1-2, with D tentatively TRBD1 (6 bases). Germline V gene sequence: CDR1 KGHSY, CDR2 FQNENV. The V gene lost 0 bases and the J gene lost 3 bases, with 8 bases spanning the gap. This CDR3 has 14 amino acids. DNA for the CDR3: TGTGCCAGCAGCCAATCGACAGGTTACTATGGCTACACCTTC. This gives the protein CASSQSTGYYGYTF.